This entry lists 20 T cell receptor beta chains sequenced from one sample in a study of siplizumab effects on memory and regulatory T cells. Produced via immunoSEQ multiplex PCR; TCRdb's table is partial and in-frame only. The table lists approximately 120,000 clones, around 95% of them singletons. The specimen sequenced was non-Treg CD4+ T cells sorted from blood. The source of these receptors is a human donor in good health.

This clone was seen a few times. V usage is TRBV12-5 and J usage is TRBJ2-7; 7 positions match TRBD1. This CDR3 is 13 amino acids long. CDR1 LGHNT and CDR2 FRNRAP come from the germline V gene. Trimming took 5 bases from V and 5 from J; bases not matched to a gene: 6. As DNA, the CDR3 is TGTGCTAGTGGTCCCCCGACAGGGAACGAGCAGTACTTC. Its protein is CASGPPTGNEQYF.

The DNA of the CDR3 is TGTGCCATCAGTGATGGCGGGGTAGGGACAGATACGCAGTATTTT. Translation: CAISDGGVGTDTQYF. This rearrangement joins TRBV10-3 to TRBJ2-3, with D tentatively TRBD2 (6 bases). The V end was cut by 3 bases, the J end by 3 bases, with 13 bases between. This CDR3 is 15 amino acids long. Germline V gene data show CDR1 as ENHRY and CDR2 as SYGVKD.

The chain employs TRBV19 and TRBJ1-6; 8 bases agree with TRBD1. J gave up 7 bases and V 5 bases, and 4 bases lay outside the gene matches. CDR1 LNHDA and CDR2 SQIVND come from the germline V gene (reference sequence). This CDR3 has 14 residues. In DNA, the CDR3 is TGTGCCAGTAGTGACAGGGGATTGAATTCACCCCTCCACTTT. This gives the protein CASSDRGLNSPLHF.

This clone was seen a few times. The rearrangement uses TRBV30 and TRBJ1-1, with D unresolved. The CDR3 is 16 residues long. Germline V gives CDR1 GTSNPN, CDR2 SVGIG (reference sequence). V was trimmed by 2 bases and J by 0 bases, leaving 16 bases between them. CDR3 sequence: CAWSSSFLVLNTEAFF. The CDR3 region has the DNA TGTGCCTGGAGTTCTTCTTTTCTGGTACTGAACACTGAAGCTTTCTTT.

V and J are TRBV6-6 and TRBJ2-7, with D possibly being TRBD2 (5 bases). The germline V gene encodes CDR1 MNHNY and CDR2 SVGAGI (reference sequence). Trimming pared 8 bases from V and 0 bases from J, leaving 17 bases between. The CDR3 loop spans 15 amino acids. This CDR3 is CASSLANPNSYEQYF. As DNA, the CDR3 is TGTGCCAGCTCATTAGCGAATCCGAACTCCTACGAGCAGTACTTC.

This chain joins TRBV19 and TRBJ1-2, with TRBD1 matching over 8 bases. CDR3 length equals 16 residues. The junction had 13 bases not matched to a gene; V was cut back by 6 bases and J by 4 bases. Germline-derived CDR1 and CDR2 are LNHDA and SQIVND (reference sequence). CDR3 loop: CASSKAGGAALYGYTF. The CDR3 DNA reads TGTGCCAGTAGCAAAGCAGGGGGCGCCGCCCTCTATGGCTACACCTTC.

This chain joins TRBV11-2 and TRBJ2-3, with 12 bases identical to TRBD2. Per the germline V gene, CDR1 is SGHAT and CDR2 is FQNNGV. The CDR3 sequence is 14 residues long. Trimming removed 5 bases from V and 6 bases from J; junction bases left unmatched: 3. The CDR3 here is CASSRTSGVDTQYF. CDR3 in DNA: TGTGCCAGCAGCCGGACTAGCGGGGTTGATACGCAGTATTTT.

The gene calls are TRBV7-3 and TRBJ2-2; D gene ambiguous. Per the germline V gene, CDR1 is SGHTA and CDR2 is FQGTGA. Trimming took off 0 bases at V and 2 bases at J, with 4 bases between the two ends. This CDR3 has 14 amino acids. The CDR3 DNA reads as TGTGCCAGCAGCTTAACCCCAAACACCGGGGAGCTGTTTTTT. The encoded protein is CASSLTPNTGELFF.

This chain connects TRBV7-9 to TRBJ2-3, with a weak D call TRBD1 (6 bases). The CDR3 length is 12 residues. Trimming removed 1 base at V and 11 bases at J, with 10 bases between. CDR1 and CDR2 from the germline V gene are SEHNR and FQNEAQ (reference sequence). In DNA, the CDR3 is TGTGCCAGCAGCTTAGGCACAGGGAGGCAGTATTTT. Translation: CASSLGTGRQYF.

This clone was seen only once. The gene calls are TRBV19 and TRBJ1-5, with a possible D match to TRBD1 (5 bases). Trimming left V 6 bases short and J 6 bases short, with 15 bases between. CDR3 size: 14 residues. Germline CDR1 LNHDA, CDR2 SQIVND (reference sequence). The CDR3 nucleotides read TGTGCCAGTAGGCCCTGGGGGACTGGTCAGCCCCAGCATTTT. This codes for CASRPWGTGQPQHF.

This chain joins TRBV29-1 and TRBJ2-7; possible D gene TRBD1, 5 bases. CDR1 and CDR2 from the germline V gene are SQVTM and ANQGSEA. V was shortened by 7 bases and J by 0 bases, with 13 bases between the two germline ends. The CDR3 is 13 residues long. The CDR3: CSAETESSYEQYF. The CDR3 DNA reads as TGCAGCGCCGAGACAGAGAGCTCCTACGAGCAGTACTTC.

This chain uses TRBV4-3 with TRBJ2-7; 10 nucleotides align to TRBD1. Germline V gene lookup returns CDR1 LGHNA and CDR2 YSLEER. The CDR3 consists of 10 residues. CDR3 protein: CGDRGHEQYF. CDR3 DNA sequence: TGCGGGGACAGGGGTCACGAGCAGTACTTC.

The chain recombines TRBV6-5 with TRBJ1-4; D possibly corresponds to TRBD1 (5 bases). The CDR3 is made up of 14 amino acids. Germline V gene data show CDR1 as MNHEY and CDR2 as SVGAGI. V was trimmed by 6 bases and J by 8 bases, leaving 16 bases between them. CDR3 protein: CASRYRQWGEKLFF. The CDR3 nucleotides are TGTGCCAGCAGGTACAGACAGTGGGGAGAAAAACTGTTTTTT.

The rearrangement links TRBV19 to TRBJ1-3; D is unclear. Germline loops: CDR1 LNHDA, CDR2 SQIVND (reference sequence). The ends were cut back, 5 bases at V and 3 bases at J, with 5 bases in the middle. The CDR3 spans 12 residues. The CDR3 loop is CASSYGGNTIYF. The CDR3 nucleotides read TGTGCCAGTAGTTACGGTGGAAACACCATATATTTT.

The rearrangement uses TRBV19 and TRBJ1-6, with 9 positions matching TRBD1. V was pared by 5 bases and J by 7 bases, with 3 bases of the junction left unmatched. This CDR3 has 14 amino acids. Per the germline V gene, CDR1 is LNHDA and CDR2 is SQIVND (reference sequence). The CDR3 DNA follows: TGTGCCAGTAGTGACAGGGGGGAGAATTCACCCCTCCACTTT. Its protein product is CASSDRGENSPLHF.

The J gene is TRBJ1-5, the V gene TRBV18, with 8 bases matching TRBD1. The germline V gene encodes CDR1 KGHSH and CDR2 LQKENI. CDR3 length: 14 residues. Losses at the gene ends were 3 bases for V and 2 bases for J; bases not matched to a gene: 0. CDR3 in amino acids: CASSPDRGNQPQHF. CDR3 in DNA: TGTGCCAGCTCACCGGACAGGGGCAATCAGCCCCAGCATTTT.

This rearrangement joins TRBV5-1 to TRBJ1-1, with D unresolved. CDR1 is SGHRS and CDR2 is YFSETQ in the germline V gene. The CDR3 consists of 16 residues. The germline V and J ends were trimmed by 0 bases and 0 bases, with 12 bases remaining between them. In DNA, the CDR3 is TGCGCCAGCAGCTTGGTTCCGGTGGGAATGAACACTGAAGCTTTCTTT. Translating gives CASSLVPVGMNTEAFF.

This chain joins TRBV7-2 and TRBJ2-5; TRBD1 or TRBD2 may be the D gene (6 bases each). Trimming took 1 base from V and 7 from J, leaving 13 bases between them. The CDR3 covers 14 residues. CDR1 is SGHTA and CDR2 is FQGNSA in the germline V gene. The DNA of the CDR3 is TGTGCCAGCAGCTTAGACCTCGGGGGCGGGACCCAGTACTTC. Encoded protein: CASSLDLGGGTQYF.

The CDR3 sequence: CASKEGGSPSGDYF. The CDR3 nucleotides are TGTGCCAGCAAGGAGGGCGGATCACCCTCGGGGGATTACTTC. V usage is TRBV6-5 and J usage is TRBJ2-7; D might be TRBD2 (6 bases). This CDR3 is 14 amino acids long. V was pared by 7 bases and J by 13 bases, with 26 bases between. Germline V gives CDR1 MNHEY, CDR2 SVGAGI.

The chain joins TRBV5-4 to TRBJ2-1, with 12 bases fitting TRBD1. Trimming cost V 0 bases and J 7 bases; bases outside gene matches: 11. CDR1 is SGHNT and CDR2 is YYREEE in the germline V gene (reference sequence). CDR3 size: 18 residues. CDR3 loop: CASSLVGLGQGAGNEQFF. CDR3 coding DNA: TGTGCCAGCAGCTTGGTCGGCTTGGGACAGGGGGCCGGGAATGAGCAGTTCTTC.